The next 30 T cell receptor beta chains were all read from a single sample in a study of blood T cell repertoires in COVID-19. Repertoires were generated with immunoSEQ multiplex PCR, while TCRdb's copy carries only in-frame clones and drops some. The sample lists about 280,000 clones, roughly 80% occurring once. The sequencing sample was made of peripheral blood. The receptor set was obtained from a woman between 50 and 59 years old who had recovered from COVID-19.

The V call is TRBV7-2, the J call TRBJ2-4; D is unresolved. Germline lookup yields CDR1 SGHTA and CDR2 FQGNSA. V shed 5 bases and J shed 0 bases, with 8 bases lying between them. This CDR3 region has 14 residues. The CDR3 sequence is CASSRSLAKNIQYF. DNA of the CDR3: TGTGCCAGCAGCCGCAGTCTAGCCAAAAACATTCAGTACTTC.

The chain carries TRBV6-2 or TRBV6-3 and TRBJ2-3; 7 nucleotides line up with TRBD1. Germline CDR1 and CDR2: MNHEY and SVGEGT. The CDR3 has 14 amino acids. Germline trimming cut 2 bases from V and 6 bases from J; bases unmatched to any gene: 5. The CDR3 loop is CASSYPTGRDTQYF. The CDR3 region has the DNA TGTGCCAGCAGTTACCCGACAGGGCGGGATACGCAGTATTTT.

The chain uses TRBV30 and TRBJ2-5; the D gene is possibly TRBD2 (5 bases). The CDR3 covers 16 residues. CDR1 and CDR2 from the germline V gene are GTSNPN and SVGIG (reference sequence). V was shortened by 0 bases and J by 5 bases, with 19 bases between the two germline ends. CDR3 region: CAWSVLSDWRTETQYF. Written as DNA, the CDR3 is TGTGCCTGGAGTGTACTGAGCGACTGGAGGACGGAGACCCAGTACTTC. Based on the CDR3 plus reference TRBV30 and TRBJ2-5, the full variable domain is SQTIHQWPATLVQPVGSPLSLECTVEGTSNPNLYWYRQAAGRGLQLLFYSVGIGQISSEVPQNLSASRPQDRQFILSSKKLLLSDSGFYLCAWSVLSDWRTETQYFGPGTRLLVL.

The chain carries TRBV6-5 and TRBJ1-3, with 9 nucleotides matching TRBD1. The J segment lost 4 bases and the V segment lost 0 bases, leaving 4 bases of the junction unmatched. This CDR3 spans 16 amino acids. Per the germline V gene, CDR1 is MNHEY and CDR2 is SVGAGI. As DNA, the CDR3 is TGTGCCAGCAGTTACTCCCGGGACAGGGACGGAAACACCATATATTTT. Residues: CASSYSRDRDGNTIYF.

CDR3 sequence: CASSSRQRQPQHF. CDR3 DNA: TGTGCCAGCAGCTCGAGGCAACGGCAGCCCCAGCATTTT. The chain recombines TRBV12-3 or TRBV12-4 with TRBJ1-5; unclear D gene. Between the trimmed V and J ends, which lost 6 bases and 7 bases, there was a span of 13 bases. The CDR3 runs 13 residues.

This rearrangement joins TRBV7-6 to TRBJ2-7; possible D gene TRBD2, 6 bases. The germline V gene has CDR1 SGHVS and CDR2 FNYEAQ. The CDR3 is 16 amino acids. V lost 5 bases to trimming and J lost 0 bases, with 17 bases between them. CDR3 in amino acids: CASSPLGGEPSYEQYF. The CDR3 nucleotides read TGTGCCAGCAGCCCCTTGGGCGGGGAGCCCTCCTACGAGCAGTACTTC.

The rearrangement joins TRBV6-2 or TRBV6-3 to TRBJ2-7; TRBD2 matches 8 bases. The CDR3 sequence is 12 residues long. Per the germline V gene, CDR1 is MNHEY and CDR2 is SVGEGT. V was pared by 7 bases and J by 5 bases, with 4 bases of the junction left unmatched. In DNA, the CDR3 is TGTGCCAGCAACCCCGGGGGGGACGAGCAGTACTTC. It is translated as CASNPGGDEQYF.

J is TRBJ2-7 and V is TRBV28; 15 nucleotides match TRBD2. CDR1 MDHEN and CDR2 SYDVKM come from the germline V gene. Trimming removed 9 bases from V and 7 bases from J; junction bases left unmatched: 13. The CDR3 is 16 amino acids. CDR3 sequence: CARKGLAGGIVREQYF. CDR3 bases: TGTGCCAGAAAGGGACTAGCGGGAGGTATAGTGAGGGAGCAGTACTTC. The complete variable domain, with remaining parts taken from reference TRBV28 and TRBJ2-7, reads DVKVTQSSRYLVKRTGEKVFLECVQDMDHENMFWYRQDPGLGLRLIYFSYDVKMKEKGDIPEGYSVSREKKERFSLILESASTNQTSMYLCARKGLAGGIVREQYFGPGTRLTVT.

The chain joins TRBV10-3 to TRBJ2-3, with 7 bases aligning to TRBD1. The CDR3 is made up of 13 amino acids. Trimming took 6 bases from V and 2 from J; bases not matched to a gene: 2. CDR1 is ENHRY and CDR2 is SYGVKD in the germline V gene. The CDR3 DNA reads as TGTGCCATCAGGGGACAGTCCACAGATACGCAGTATTTT. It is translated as CAIRGQSTDTQYF.

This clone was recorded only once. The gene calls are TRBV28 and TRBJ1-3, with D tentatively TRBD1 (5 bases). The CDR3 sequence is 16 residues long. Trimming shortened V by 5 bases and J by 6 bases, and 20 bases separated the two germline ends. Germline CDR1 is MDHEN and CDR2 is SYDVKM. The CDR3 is CASSPVGTGGLNTIYF. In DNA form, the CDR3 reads TGTGCCAGCAGTCCAGTAGGTACAGGCGGTCTAAACACCATATATTTT.

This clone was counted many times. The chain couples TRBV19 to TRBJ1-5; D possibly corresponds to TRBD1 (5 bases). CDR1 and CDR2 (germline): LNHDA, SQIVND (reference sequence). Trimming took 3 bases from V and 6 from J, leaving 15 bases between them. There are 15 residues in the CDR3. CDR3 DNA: TGTGCCAGTAGTATCGGACCAATAAGGGGTCAGCCCCAGCATTTT. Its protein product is CASSIGPIRGQPQHF.

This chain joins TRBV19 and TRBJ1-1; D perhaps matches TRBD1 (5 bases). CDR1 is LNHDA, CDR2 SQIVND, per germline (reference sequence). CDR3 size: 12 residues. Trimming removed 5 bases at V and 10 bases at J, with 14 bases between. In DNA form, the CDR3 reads TGTGCCAGTAGTCTAGGGCCAGGGCGAGCTTTCTTT. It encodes CASSLGPGRAFF.

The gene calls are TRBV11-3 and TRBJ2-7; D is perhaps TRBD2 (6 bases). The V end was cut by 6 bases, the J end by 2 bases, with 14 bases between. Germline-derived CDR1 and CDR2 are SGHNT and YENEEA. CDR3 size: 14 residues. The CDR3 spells CASSAGQGPYEQYF. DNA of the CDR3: TGTGCCAGCAGTGCGGGGCAGGGCCCCTACGAGCAGTACTTC. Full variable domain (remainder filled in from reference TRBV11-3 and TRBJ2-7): EAGVVQSPRYKIIEKKQPVAFWCNPISGHNTLYWYLQNLGQGPELLIRYENEEAVDDSQLPKDRFSAERLKGVDSTLKIQPAELGDSAVYLCASSAGQGPYEQYFGPGTRLTVT.

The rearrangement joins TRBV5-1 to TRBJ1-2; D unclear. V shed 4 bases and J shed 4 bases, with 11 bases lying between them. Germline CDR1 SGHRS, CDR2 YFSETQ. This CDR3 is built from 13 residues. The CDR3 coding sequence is TGCGCCAGCAGCCCATCGGCGGTCTATGGCTACACCTTC. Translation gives CASSPSAVYGYTF.

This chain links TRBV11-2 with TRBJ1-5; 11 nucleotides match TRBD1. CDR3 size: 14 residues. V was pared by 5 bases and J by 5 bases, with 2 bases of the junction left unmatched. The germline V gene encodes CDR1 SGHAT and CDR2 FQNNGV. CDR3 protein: CASSRTGGYQPQHF. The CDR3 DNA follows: TGTGCCAGCAGCCGGACAGGGGGCTATCAGCCCCAGCATTTT.

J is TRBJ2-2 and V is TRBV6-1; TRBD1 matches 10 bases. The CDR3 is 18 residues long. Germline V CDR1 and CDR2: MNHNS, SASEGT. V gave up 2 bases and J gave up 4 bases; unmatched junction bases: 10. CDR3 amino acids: CASSEISTGGPVTGELFF. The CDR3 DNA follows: TGTGCCAGCAGTGAAATCTCGACAGGGGGCCCGGTCACCGGGGAGCTGTTTTTT.

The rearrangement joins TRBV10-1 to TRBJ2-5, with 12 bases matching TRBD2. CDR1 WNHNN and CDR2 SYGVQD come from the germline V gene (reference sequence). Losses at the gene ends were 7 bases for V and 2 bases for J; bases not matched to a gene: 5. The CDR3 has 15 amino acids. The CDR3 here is CASTILAGGQETQYF. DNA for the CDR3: TGCGCCAGCACCATACTAGCGGGAGGACAAGAGACCCAGTACTTC.

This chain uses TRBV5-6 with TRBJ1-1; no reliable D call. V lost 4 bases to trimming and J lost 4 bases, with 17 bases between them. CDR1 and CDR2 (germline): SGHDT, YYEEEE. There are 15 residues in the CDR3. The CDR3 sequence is CASSVRLIEGTEAFF. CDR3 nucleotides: TGTGCCAGCAGCGTTAGACTTATCGAGGGCACTGAAGCTTTCTTT.

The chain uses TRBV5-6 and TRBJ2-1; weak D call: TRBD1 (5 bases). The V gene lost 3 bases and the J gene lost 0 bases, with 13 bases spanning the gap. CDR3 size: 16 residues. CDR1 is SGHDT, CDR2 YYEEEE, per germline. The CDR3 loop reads CASSSLGQSSYNEQFF. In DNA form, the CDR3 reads TGTGCCAGCAGCTCCCTGGGGCAGAGCTCCTACAATGAGCAGTTCTTC.

The CDR3 DNA is TGTGCCAGCAGCCCACGACAGAGCAATCAGCCCCAGCATTTT. Translating it yields CASSPRQSNQPQHF. V is TRBV5-6 and J is TRBJ1-5; D possibly corresponds to TRBD1 (5 bases). This CDR3 has 14 residues. V was shortened by 4 bases and J by 1 base, with 9 bases between the two germline ends. Germline V gene sequence: CDR1 SGHDT, CDR2 YYEEEE.

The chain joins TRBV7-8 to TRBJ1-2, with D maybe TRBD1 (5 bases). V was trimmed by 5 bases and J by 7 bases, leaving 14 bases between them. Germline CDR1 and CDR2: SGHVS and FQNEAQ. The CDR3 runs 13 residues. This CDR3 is CASSPRAPSGYTF. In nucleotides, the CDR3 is TGTGCCAGCAGCCCCAGGGCACCCTCTGGCTACACCTTC. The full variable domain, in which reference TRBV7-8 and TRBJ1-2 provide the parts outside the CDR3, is GAGVSQSPRYKVAKRGQDVALRCDPISGHVSLFWYQQALGQGPEFLTYFQNEAQLDKSGLPSDRFFAERPEGSVSTLKIQRTQQEDSAVYLCASSPRAPSGYTFGSGTRLTVV.

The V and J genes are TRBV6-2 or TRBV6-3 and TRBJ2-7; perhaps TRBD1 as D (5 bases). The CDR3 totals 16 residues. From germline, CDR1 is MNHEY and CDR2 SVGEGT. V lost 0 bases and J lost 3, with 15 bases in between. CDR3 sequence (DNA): TGTGCCAGCAGTTACTCCTTAGGGGCCGTGGACTACGAGCAGTACTTC. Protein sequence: CASSYSLGAVDYEQYF.

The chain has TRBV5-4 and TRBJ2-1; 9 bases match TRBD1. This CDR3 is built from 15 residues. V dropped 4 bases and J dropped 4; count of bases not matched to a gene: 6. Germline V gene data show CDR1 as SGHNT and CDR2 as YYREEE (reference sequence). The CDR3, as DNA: TGTGCCAGCAGCCCCCGCGGGACAGGGTACAATGAGCAGTTCTTC. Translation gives CASSPRGTGYNEQFF.

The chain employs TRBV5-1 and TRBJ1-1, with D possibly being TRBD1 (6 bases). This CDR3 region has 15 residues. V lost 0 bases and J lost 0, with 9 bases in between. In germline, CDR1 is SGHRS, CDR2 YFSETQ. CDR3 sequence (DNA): TGCGCCAGCAGCTTGGAAACAGGGATGAACACTGAAGCTTTCTTT. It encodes CASSLETGMNTEAFF.

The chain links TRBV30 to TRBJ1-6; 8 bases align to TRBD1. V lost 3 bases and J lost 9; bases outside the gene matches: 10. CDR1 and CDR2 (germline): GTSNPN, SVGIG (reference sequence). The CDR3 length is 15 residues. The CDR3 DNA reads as TGTGCCTGGAGACTGGACAGGGTGGTGGTTTCACCCCTCCACTTT. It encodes CAWRLDRVVVSPLHF.

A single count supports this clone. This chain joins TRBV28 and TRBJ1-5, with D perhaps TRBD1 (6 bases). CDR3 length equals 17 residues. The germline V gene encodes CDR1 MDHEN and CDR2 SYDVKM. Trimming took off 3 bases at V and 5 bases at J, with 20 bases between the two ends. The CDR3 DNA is TGTGCCAGCAGTTTTGGGGGGGCAGAGGGCCTCCATCAGCCCCAGCATTTT. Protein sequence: CASSFGGAEGLHQPQHF. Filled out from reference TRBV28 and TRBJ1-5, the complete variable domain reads DVKVTQSSRYLVKRTGEKVFLECVQDMDHENMFWYRQDPGLGLRLIYFSYDVKMKEKGDIPEGYSVSREKKERFSLILESASTNQTSMYLCASSFGGAEGLHQPQHFGDGTRLSIL.

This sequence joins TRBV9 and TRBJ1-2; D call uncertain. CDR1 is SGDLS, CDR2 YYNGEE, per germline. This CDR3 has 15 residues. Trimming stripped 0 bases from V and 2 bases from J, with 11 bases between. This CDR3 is CASSVDPDLNYGYTF. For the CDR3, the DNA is TGTGCCAGCAGCGTAGATCCAGACTTAAACTATGGCTACACCTTC.

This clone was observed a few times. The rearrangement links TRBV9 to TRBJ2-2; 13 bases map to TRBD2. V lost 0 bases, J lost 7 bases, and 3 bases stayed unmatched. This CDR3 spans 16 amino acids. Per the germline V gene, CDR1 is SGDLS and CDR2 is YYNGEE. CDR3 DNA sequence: TGTGCCAGCAGCGTAGGGACTAGCGGGGGCCGCGGGGAGCTGTTTTTT. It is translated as CASSVGTSGGRGELFF.

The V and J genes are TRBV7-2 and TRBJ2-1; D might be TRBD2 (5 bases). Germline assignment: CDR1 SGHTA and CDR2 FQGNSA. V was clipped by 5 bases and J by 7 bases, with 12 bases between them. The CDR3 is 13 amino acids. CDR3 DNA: TGTGCCAGCAGCGGAAATCGAGGGAATGAGCAGTTCTTC. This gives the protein CASSGNRGNEQFF.

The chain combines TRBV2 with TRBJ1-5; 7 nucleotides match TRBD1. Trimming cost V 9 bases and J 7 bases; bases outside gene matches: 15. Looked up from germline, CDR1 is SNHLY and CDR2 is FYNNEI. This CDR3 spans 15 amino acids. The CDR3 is CASKATDRTRQPQHF. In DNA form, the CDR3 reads TGTGCCAGTAAAGCAACGGACAGGACCAGGCAGCCCCAGCATTTT. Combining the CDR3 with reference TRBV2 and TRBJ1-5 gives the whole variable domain EPEVTQTPSHQVTQMGQEVILRCVPISNHLYFYWYRQILGQKVEFLVSFYNNEISEKSEIFDDQFSVERPDGSNFTLKIRSTKLEDSAMYFCASKATDRTRQPQHFGDGTRLSIL.